A single sample is the source of the 9 T cell receptor beta chains below, sequenced in a study of cytomegalovirus exposure and HLA in healthy donors. The PCR contained 60 Vbeta and 13 Jbeta primers. Here immunoSEQ multiplex PCR was the method, and the copy in TCRdb shows in-frame clones only, minus some. The sample shows approximately 160,000 clones, 65% to 70% of them seen only once. The material sequenced was PBMCs. The origin of the receptors is a woman aged 18 to 35 in good health and CMV-seropositive.

The sample holds one count of this clone. The rearrangement uses TRBV7-9 and TRBJ1-1; D is perhaps TRBD1 (5 bases). The ends were cut back, 3 bases at V and 1 base at J, with 12 bases in the middle. The CDR3 is 15 residues long. Germline CDR1 SEHNR, CDR2 FQNEAQ (reference sequence). This CDR3 reads CASSFHRLENTEAFF. The CDR3 nucleotides read TGTGCCAGCAGCTTCCACAGGTTGGAGAACACTGAAGCTTTCTTT.

CDR3 sequence reads: CSVAGNTYEQYF. CDR3 bases: TGCAGCGTAGCAGGGAACACCTACGAGCAGTACTTC. The chain recombines TRBV29-1 with TRBJ2-5; TRBD1 is a possible D gene (5 bases). The tail of the sequence fits TRBJ2-7 better, so the J call may be wrong. The CDR3 runs 12 residues. Germline V CDR1 and CDR2: SQVTM, ANQGSEA.

This clone showed up just a few times. This chain uses TRBV28 with TRBJ2-7; D gene unclear. Germline V gene lookup returns CDR1 MDHEN and CDR2 SYDVKM. The V end was cut by 6 bases, the J end by 3 bases, with 6 bases between. CDR3 length: 11 residues. CDR3 sequence: CASRRYYEQYF. The CDR3 bases are TGTGCCAGCAGGCGTTACTACGAGCAGTACTTC.

The chain links TRBV6-1 to TRBJ2-4, with D maybe TRBD2 (6 bases). The CDR3 runs to 15 residues. CDR1 MNHNS and CDR2 SASEGT come from the germline V gene. V lost 3 bases and J 1 base, leaving 10 bases between the germline ends. CDR3 DNA sequence: TGTGCCAGCAGTGATGACGCGGGGGCCAAAAACATTCAGTACTTC. Protein sequence: CASSDDAGAKNIQYF.

V and J are TRBV5-6 and TRBJ2-1, with a tentative D call TRBD2 (6 bases). The CDR3 runs 14 residues. Germline assignment: CDR1 SGHDT and CDR2 YYEEEE. Trimming left V 4 bases short and J 4 bases short, with 12 bases between. For the CDR3, the DNA is TGTGCCAGCAGCCCCACGGGGGTGTACAATGAGCAGTTCTTC. Translating gives CASSPTGVYNEQFF.

The chain carries TRBV5-5 and TRBJ1-2, with 10 bases aligning to TRBD1. J gave up 0 bases and V 5 bases, and 7 bases lay outside the gene matches. CDR3 length: 16 residues. Germline-derived CDR1 and CDR2 are SGHKS and YYEKEE (reference sequence). The CDR3 DNA follows: TGTGCCAGCAGTCCCGGGACAGGGGTTCCTAACTATGGCTACACCTTC. Translation gives CASSPGTGVPNYGYTF.

This sequence joins TRBV9 and TRBJ2-3; possibly TRBD2 for D (5 bases). Trimming shortened V by 7 bases and J by 6 bases, and 12 bases separated the two germline ends. The CDR3 is 12 residues long. Germline CDR1 is SGDLS and CDR2 is YYNGEE. The CDR3 region is CASSLAGDTQYF. The CDR3 DNA reads as TGTGCCAGCTCCCTAGCCGGGGATACGCAGTATTTT. The variable domain in full, completed from reference TRBV9 and TRBJ2-3, reads DSGVTQTPKHLITATGQRVTLRCSPRSGDLSVYWYQQSLDQGLQFLIQYYNGEERAKGNILERFSAQQFPDLHSELNLSSLELGDSALYFCASSLAGDTQYFGPGTRLTVL.

This chain uses TRBV28 with TRBJ2-3; perhaps TRBD1 as D (5 bases). Germline CDR1 reads MDHEN; CDR2 reads SYDVKM. The CDR3 sequence is 16 residues long. Trimming removed 7 bases from V and 4 bases from J, with 21 bases in between. This CDR3 is CASTTPRGAIADTQYF. CDR3 DNA sequence: TGTGCCAGCACTACTCCAAGGGGCGCGATCGCAGATACGCAGTATTTT.

The chain has TRBV4-3 and TRBJ2-3; D might be TRBD1 (6 bases). Trimming pared 4 bases from V and 1 base from J, leaving 12 bases between. Germline CDR1 and CDR2: LGHNA and YSLEER. This CDR3 has 15 amino acids. CDR3 sequence (DNA): TGCGCCAGCAGCCTTACCTGGACAGGCACAGATACGCAGTATTTT. Its translation is CASSLTWTGTDTQYF.